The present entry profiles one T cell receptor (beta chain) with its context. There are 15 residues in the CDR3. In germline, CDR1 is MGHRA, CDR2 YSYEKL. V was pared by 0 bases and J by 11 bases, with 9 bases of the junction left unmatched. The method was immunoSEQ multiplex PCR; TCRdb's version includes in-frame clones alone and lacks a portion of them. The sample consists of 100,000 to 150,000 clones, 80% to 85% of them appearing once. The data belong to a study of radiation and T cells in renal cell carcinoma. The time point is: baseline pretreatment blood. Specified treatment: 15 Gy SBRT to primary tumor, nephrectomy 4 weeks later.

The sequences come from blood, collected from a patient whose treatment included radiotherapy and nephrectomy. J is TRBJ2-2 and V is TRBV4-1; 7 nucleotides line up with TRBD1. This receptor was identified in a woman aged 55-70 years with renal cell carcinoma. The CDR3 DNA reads TGCGCCAGCAGCCAAGACAGGGGGAGTATCTCAGAGCTGTTTTTT. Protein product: CASSQDRGSISELFF.